Below are 31 T cell receptor beta chains sequenced from a single sample in a study of T-cell reconstitution after alpha-beta-depleted transplantation in children. TCRbeta library preparation incorporated unique molecular identifiers. A single record per CDR3 protein comes from TCRdb applying MiXCR to the PCR reads. The sample shows more than 500,000 distinct CDR3 sequences, about an eighth of them seen only once. The sequences come from PBMCs, mostly from graft donor cells, collected 180 days after TCRalphabeta/CD19-depleted stem cell transplant. These receptors were obtained from a female patient aged 2-15 years who had a stem cell transplant for aplastic anemia, so the T cells may come from the graft donor.

This clonotype has a count of ten or more. The rearrangement joins TRBV5-6 to TRBJ1-5, with TRBD1 matching 9 bases. There are 16 residues in the CDR3. Germline V gene sequence: CDR1 SGHDT, CDR2 YYEEEE. The ends lost 1 base at V and 4 bases at J; junction bases unmatched: 6. Here the CDR3 DNA reads TGTGCCAGCAGCTTGTACCCGGGACAGGGTAATCAGCCCCAGCATTTT. Translating it yields CASSLYPGQGNQPQHF.

In its sample, this clonotype was seen a few times. The V gene is TRBV5-1, the J gene TRBJ2-5; 9 bases are shared with TRBD2. The junction had 4 bases not matched to a gene; V was cut back by 0 bases and J by 4 bases. CDR1 and CDR2 from the germline V gene are SGHRS and YFSETQ. The CDR3 is 15 amino acids. CDR3 in amino acids: CASSLVSSGTETQYF. In DNA form, the CDR3 reads TGCGCCAGCAGCTTGGTCTCTAGCGGGACAGAGACCCAGTACTTC.

This clonotype was observed a handful of times. The V call is TRBV4-3, the J call TRBJ2-5; no reliable D call. The V gene's germline CDR1 is LGHNA and CDR2 YSLEER. The CDR3 extends over 13 amino acids. V was trimmed by 0 bases and J by 6 bases, leaving 8 bases between them. This CDR3 reads CASSQEYFQTQYF. The CDR3, as DNA: TGCGCCAGCAGCCAAGAGTATTTTCAGACCCAGTACTTC.

The rearrangement joins TRBV6-5 to TRBJ2-7, with D maybe TRBD2 (5 bases). Trimming removed 1 base from V and 3 bases from J, with 16 bases in between. Germline CDR1 is MNHEY and CDR2 is SVGAGI. The CDR3 loop spans 16 amino acids. In DNA, the CDR3 is TGTGCCAGCAGTTACTGGAGGTTCCCGGGCGACTACGAGCAGTACTTC. Translated, it gives CASSYWRFPGDYEQYF.

The genes are TRBV20-1 and TRBJ2-7; TRBD1 or TRBD2 may be the D gene (5 bases each). This CDR3 region has 14 residues. Germline lookup yields CDR1 DFQATT and CDR2 SNEGSKA (reference sequence). Trimming cost V 7 bases and J 3 bases, with 19 bases left between them. The CDR3 is CSGRSGTTDYEQYF. CDR3 in DNA: TGCAGTGGGCGCTCCGGGACCACAGACTACGAGCAGTACTTC.

The chain recombines TRBV20-1 with TRBJ2-7, with TRBD2 identical over 8 bases. V was pared by 6 bases and J by 2 bases, with 3 bases of the junction left unmatched. CDR1 DFQATT and CDR2 SNEGSKA come from the germline V gene (reference sequence). The CDR3 sequence is 12 residues long. The CDR3 bases are TGCAGTGCCGGAGCGGGAGCCTACGAGCAGTACTTC. This encodes CSAGAGAYEQYF.

This clonotype was counted at least ten times. This chain connects TRBV5-1 to TRBJ2-2; TRBD2 matches at 8 bases. The CDR3 consists of 14 residues. CDR1 is SGHRS and CDR2 is YFSETQ in the germline V gene. V shed 5 bases, J shed 3 bases, and the junction held 3 bases outside the gene matches. In nucleotides, the CDR3 is TGCGCCAGCAGGAGCGGGGGAGACACCGGGGAGCTGTTTTTT. Translating it yields CASRSGGDTGELFF.

This clonotype came up many times. This chain links TRBV7-2 with TRBJ1-5; the D is unclear. Germline CDR1 is SGHTA and CDR2 is FQGNSA. This CDR3 is 14 amino acids long. The ends were cut back, 5 bases at V and 2 bases at J, with 10 bases in the middle. In DNA, the CDR3 is TGTGCCAGCAGCCCCAGCCTAGGCAATCAGCCCCAGCATTTT. Protein: CASSPSLGNQPQHF.

This clonotype has a handful of counts. The rearrangement links TRBV18 to TRBJ2-1; either TRBD1 or TRBD2 may fit D (6 bases each). Trimming removed 1 base at V and 0 bases at J, with 13 bases between. The CDR3 has 17 residues. CDR1 and CDR2 from the germline V gene are KGHSH and LQKENI. The CDR3 spells CASSPRGDIHSYNEQFF. The CDR3 DNA reads as TGTGCCAGCTCACCACGGGGGGACATCCACTCCTACAATGAGCAGTTCTTC.

This clonotype was observed a few times. This chain connects TRBV7-2 to TRBJ1-4; D unresolved. The CDR3 totals 14 residues. Trimming left V 3 bases short and J 6 bases short, with 11 bases between. Germline assignment: CDR1 SGHTA and CDR2 FQGNSA. CDR3 nucleotides: TGTGCCAGCAGCTTCCGCGCCGGGGATGAAAAACTGTTTTTT. Protein sequence: CASSFRAGDEKLFF.

This clonotype turned up a few times. This rearrangement joins TRBV3-1 to TRBJ1-2; possible D gene TRBD1, 5 bases. CDR3 length: 15 residues. The ends were cut back, 1 base at V and 2 bases at J, with 11 bases in the middle. Germline V CDR1 and CDR2: LGHDT, YNNKEL (reference sequence). The CDR3 bases are TGTGCCAGCAGCCAAGGATTCGGGGCCAACTATGGCTACACCTTC. The encoded protein is CASSQGFGANYGYTF.

The gene calls are TRBV28 and TRBJ1-3; D possibly corresponds to TRBD1 (5 bases). The length of the CDR3 is 13 residues. The ends were cut back, 3 bases at V and 2 bases at J, with 5 bases in the middle. Germline CDR1 is MDHEN and CDR2 is SYDVKM. The CDR3 region has the DNA TGTGCCAGCAGTTTGACAGCTGGAAACACCATATATTTT. It codes for CASSLTAGNTIYF.

The chain uses TRBV7-2 and TRBJ1-2; 9 nucleotides line up with TRBD1. Germline V gene sequence: CDR1 SGHTA, CDR2 FQGNSA. The CDR3 spans 15 residues. With V trimmed by 5 bases and J by 0 bases, 4 bases remained unmatched. CDR3 sequence reads: CASSRRTGANYGYTF. The CDR3 coding sequence is TGTGCCAGCAGCAGACGGACAGGGGCTAACTATGGCTACACCTTC. Full variable domain (outside the CDR3, taken from reference TRBV7-2 and TRBJ1-2): GAGVSQSPSNKVTEKGKDVELRCDPISGHTALYWYRQSLGQGLEFLIYFQGNSAPDKSGLPSDRFSAERTGGSVSTLTIQRTQQEDSAVYLCASSRRTGANYGYTFGSGTRLTVV.

This clonotype appeared a few times. J is TRBJ1-6 and V is TRBV20-1, with D perhaps matching TRBD1 (5 bases). CDR1 is DFQATT and CDR2 is SNEGSKA in the germline V gene (reference sequence). This CDR3 region has 15 residues. Trimming took off 0 bases at V and 7 bases at J, with 13 bases between the two ends. The CDR3 loop is CSARDLRGSNSPLHF. In DNA form, the CDR3 reads TGCAGTGCTAGAGATTTACGGGGGTCGAATTCACCCCTCCACTTT.

V and J are TRBV5-1 and TRBJ1-1, with a weak D call TRBD1 (6 bases). This CDR3 region has 15 residues. V gave up 6 bases and J gave up 6 bases, with 21 bases separating them. CDR1 is SGHRS, CDR2 YFSETQ, per germline. CDR3 bases: TGCGCCAGCAACGCGTTGGGGGGCTTAGAATCTGAAGCTTTCTTT. It codes for CASNALGGLESEAFF.

This clonotype was counted a few times. The V call is TRBV5-1, the J call TRBJ1-1; D possibly corresponds to TRBD1 (6 bases). Germline-derived CDR1 and CDR2 are SGHRS and YFSETQ. V lost 0 bases to trimming and J lost 1 base, with 10 bases between them. CDR3 size: 15 residues. The CDR3 here is CASSLEVQGNTEAFF. The CDR3 DNA is TGCGCCAGCAGCTTGGAGGTACAGGGGAACACTGAAGCTTTCTTT.

This clonotype was found a few times. The chain employs TRBV20-1 and TRBJ1-1; D is perhaps TRBD1 (6 bases). V gave up 5 bases and J gave up 0 bases, with 10 bases separating them. This CDR3 spans 13 amino acids. The germline CDR1 and CDR2 sequences are DFQATT and SNEGSKA (reference sequence). CDR3 sequence (DNA): TGCAGTGCTGTGCCAGGGGTGAACACTGAAGCTTTCTTT. As protein: CSAVPGVNTEAFF.

This clonotype has more than one count but fewer than ten. The V gene is TRBV7-3, the J gene TRBJ1-5, with 8 bases matching TRBD1. CDR3 length equals 18 residues. Trimming removed 5 bases from V and 0 bases from J; junction bases left unmatched: 12. Germline V gene sequence: CDR1 SGHTA, CDR2 FQGTGA. The DNA for the CDR3 is TGTGCCAGCAGCCCCCAGGGGGCGGCTCGATATAGCAATCAGCCCCAGCATTTT. It translates to CASSPQGAARYSNQPQHF.

This clonotype showed up just a few times. J is TRBJ2-2 and V is TRBV30; 8 nucleotides agree with TRBD1. The V and J ends lost 5 bases and 3 bases, in that order; junction bases with no gene match: 5. Germline assignment: CDR1 GTSNPN and CDR2 SVGIG (reference sequence). The CDR3 runs to 14 residues. CDR3 coding DNA: TGTGCCTGGTCCAGGGGGCTATACACCGGGGAGCTGTTTTTT. Its translation: CAWSRGLYTGELFF.

The chain has TRBV3-2 and TRBJ2-1; TRBD2, the table's D call, lacks a check against the DNA. TRBV3-2 is labeled a pseudogene. This CDR3 region has 18 residues. The CDR3 is CASCWGVTSGRARNEQFF. DNA for the CDR3: TGTGCCAGCTGCTGGGGGGTGACTAGCGGGAGGGCCCGGAATGAGCAGTTCTTC.

The rearrangement links TRBV4-3 to TRBJ2-7; D uncertain. The CDR3 spans 13 residues. CDR1 is LGHNA, CDR2 YSLEER, per germline. V was pared by 0 bases and J by 6 bases, with 9 bases between. The CDR3 DNA reads TGCGCCAGCAGCCAAGATCCACCCGGCGAGCAGTACTTC. It is translated as CASSQDPPGEQYF.

V and J are TRBV2 and TRBJ2-7; D is possibly TRBD1 or TRBD2 (5 bases each). The CDR3 is 13 amino acids. Trimming cost V 2 bases and J 10 bases, with 15 bases left between them. CDR1 and CDR2 (germline): SNHLY, FYNNEI. The CDR3 DNA reads as TGTGCCAGCAGTGAATCGGGGCTCTCCGACCAGTACTTC. Translating gives CASSESGLSDQYF.

This chain connects TRBV7-9 to TRBJ2-1; 7 nucleotides match TRBD2. CDR1 and CDR2 (germline): SEHNR, FQNEAQ (reference sequence). The CDR3 has 14 residues. Germline trimming cut 4 bases from V and 12 bases from J; bases unmatched to any gene: 12. CDR3 sequence: CASSSLAVTRGQFF. The CDR3 DNA follows: TGTGCCAGCAGCTCCCTAGCGGTAACAAGGGGGCAGTTCTTC.

This CDR3 reads CAISEGDRDQETQYF. In DNA, the CDR3 is TGTGCCATCAGTGAGGGGGACAGAGACCAAGAGACCCAGTACTTC. The chain is built from TRBV10-3 and TRBJ2-5, with 7 bases that match TRBD1. Per germline, CDR1 ENHRY and CDR2 SYGVKD. The CDR3 covers 15 residues. The V segment lost 2 bases and the J segment 0 bases; nucleotides outside the gene matches: 3.

This clonotype was counted a few times. CDR3 DNA: TGTGCCAGCACCCGGGGGACTAGCGGGAACCTTTTCTACGAGCAGTACTTC. Its protein is CASTRGTSGNLFYEQYF. The chain joins TRBV12-3 or TRBV12-4 to TRBJ2-7, with TRBD2 matching over 13 bases. The CDR3 consists of 17 residues. Trimming took 7 bases from V and 3 from J; bases not matched to a gene: 12.

This chain connects TRBV18 to TRBJ2-1; D is perhaps TRBD2 (5 bases). CDR1 and CDR2 from the germline V gene are KGHSH and LQKENI. The CDR3 length is 16 residues. Trimming took off 4 bases at V and 6 bases at J, with 19 bases between the two ends. For the CDR3, the DNA is TGTGCCAGCTCACAAATAGCGAGGACGAATCCCAATGAGCAGTTCTTC. Translated, it gives CASSQIARTNPNEQFF.

In DNA form, the CDR3 reads TGTGCCAGCAGTTCCGACAGGGGCCATCAGCCCCAGCATTTT. Encoded protein: CASSSDRGHQPQHF. This rearrangement joins TRBV12-3 or TRBV12-4 to TRBJ1-5; 8 bases fit TRBD1. The CDR3 runs 14 residues. V gave up 4 bases and J gave up 5 bases; unmatched junction bases: 4.

This chain links TRBV7-6 with TRBJ1-1; D is undetermined. This CDR3 region has 20 residues. V shed 1 base and J shed 4 bases, with 28 bases lying between them. Germline V gives CDR1 SGHVS, CDR2 FNYEAQ. CDR3 in amino acids: CASSLEAEKAYSFLSTEAFF. The CDR3 DNA reads TGTGCCAGCAGCTTAGAGGCAGAGAAAGCCTACTCCTTTCTGAGCACTGAAGCTTTCTTT.

The chain combines TRBV29-1 with TRBJ1-1; 7 bases agree with TRBD1. V trimming: 5 bases; J trimming: 4 bases; junction bases outside the gene matches: 10. CDR1 is SQVTM and CDR2 is ANQGSEA in the germline V gene. The CDR3 is 14 amino acids. CDR3 sequence (DNA): TGCAGCGTTTCACAGGGGACAACTCCCACTGAAGCTTTCTTT. Its protein is CSVSQGTTPTEAFF.

This clonotype was seen a handful of times. The V and J genes are TRBV3-1 and TRBJ2-1; a weak D match, TRBD2 (6 bases). The CDR3 covers 15 residues. The germline CDR1 and CDR2 sequences are LGHDT and YNNKEL (reference sequence). Trimming cost V 4 bases and J 7 bases, with 17 bases left between them. The CDR3: CASSPLTFRGNEQFF. For the CDR3, the DNA is TGTGCCAGCAGCCCTTTAACATTCCGGGGGAATGAGCAGTTCTTC.

There are a few counts of this clonotype. The chain links TRBV12-3 or TRBV12-4 to TRBJ1-5, with 8 bases matching TRBD1. The CDR3 loop spans 17 amino acids. Trimming took 6 bases from V and 3 from J; bases not matched to a gene: 13. Written as DNA, the CDR3 is TGTGCCAGCAGCCCCGGACAGGGCCACGGGGCCAATCAGCCCCAGCATTTT. Encoded protein: CASSPGQGHGANQPQHF.